Following are 9 T cell receptor beta chains from one sample sequenced in a study of blood T cell repertoires in COVID-19. The repertoire was sequenced with immunoSEQ multiplex PCR; TCRdb's copy has only in-frame clones and lacks some. The table records approximately 500,000 clones, roughly nine tenths of them present only once. The sample was peripheral blood. These receptor sequences come from a woman between 45 and 65 years old with COVID-19, enrolled during active disease.

The chain carries TRBV6-6 and TRBJ1-6; D gene uncertain. The CDR3 runs 14 residues. V was pared by 5 bases and J by 7 bases, with 12 bases between. The germline gives CDR1 MNHNY, CDR2 SVGAGI (reference sequence). CDR3 in amino acids: CASSHPSGNSPLHF. CDR3 sequence (DNA): TGTGCCAGCAGTCACCCGAGCGGGAATTCACCCCTCCACTTT.

This chain's CDR3 is CASSLLGVLYGYTF. CDR3 coding DNA: TGTGCCAGCAGCCTATTGGGAGTCCTCTATGGCTACACCTTC. This chain connects TRBV7-9 to TRBJ1-2; the D is unclear. The ends were cut back, 5 bases at V and 4 bases at J, with 14 bases in the middle. Germline V gene lookup returns CDR1 SEHNR and CDR2 FQNEAQ (reference sequence). There are 14 residues in the CDR3.

The chain is built from TRBV7-6 and TRBJ1-1, with D possibly TRBD1 on 5 matching bases. V lost 3 bases to trimming and J lost 0 bases, with 11 bases between them. CDR1 is SGHVS and CDR2 is FNYEAQ in the germline V gene. The CDR3 totals 15 residues. The CDR3 protein is CASSFGGRMNTEAFF. As DNA, the CDR3 is TGTGCCAGCAGCTTCGGGGGTCGGATGAACACTGAAGCTTTCTTT. Filled out from reference TRBV7-6 and TRBJ1-1, the complete variable domain reads GAGVSQSPRYKVTKRGQDVALRCDPISGHVSLYWYRQALGQGPEFLTYFNYEAQQDKSGLPNDRFSAERPEGSISTLTIQRTEQRDSAMYRCASSFGGRMNTEAFFGQGTRLTVV.

This clone came up a few times. The V and J genes are TRBV7-2 and TRBJ1-5; D might be TRBD1 (6 bases). V dropped 5 bases and J dropped 2 bases, with 10 bases sitting between them. CDR1 is SGHTA, CDR2 FQGNSA, per germline. The CDR3 spans 14 residues. The CDR3: CASSVQGGNQPQHF. The CDR3 DNA follows: TGTGCCAGCAGCGTACAGGGCGGCAATCAGCCCCAGCATTTT.

The chain links TRBV6-6 to TRBJ1-4; the D is unclear. CDR3 length: 12 amino acids. Deletions cut 4 bases from V and 3 bases from J, with 3 bases between. Germline CDR1 MNHNY, CDR2 SVGAGI (reference sequence). The CDR3, as DNA: TGTGCCAGCAGTTTCGCTAATGAAAAACTGTTTTTT. Protein sequence: CASSFANEKLFF.

The J gene is TRBJ1-1, the V gene TRBV6-5; 11 bases line up with TRBD1. Germline loops: CDR1 MNHEY, CDR2 SVGAGI. The CDR3 contains 12 residues. The trim removed 8 bases at V and 7 bases at J, leaving 3 bases unmatched. CDR3 coding DNA: TGTGCCAGCGTGGGACAGGGGGATGAAGCTTTCTTT. It yields the protein CASVGQGDEAFF.

The CDR3 is CASSPPGVASYEQYF. The CDR3 nucleotides are TGTGCCAGTAGTCCCCCAGGGGTCGCCTCTTACGAGCAGTACTTC. V usage is TRBV19 and J usage is TRBJ2-7; tentatively, D is TRBD1 (6 bases). CDR3 length: 15 amino acids. Germline V lookup: CDR1 LNHDA, CDR2 SQIVND (reference sequence). Trimming stripped 5 bases from V and 4 bases from J, with 18 bases between.

The V and J genes are TRBV24-1 and TRBJ2-5; 8 nucleotides agree with TRBD1. Per the germline V gene, CDR1 is KGHDR and CDR2 is SFDVKD. The CDR3 has 16 amino acids. The J segment lost 1 base and the V segment lost 3 bases, leaving 6 bases of the junction unmatched. CDR3 in amino acids: CATSDGIGQGQETQYF. CDR3 DNA sequence: TGTGCCACCAGTGATGGCATAGGACAGGGCCAAGAGACCCAGTACTTC.

The J gene is TRBJ2-5, the V gene TRBV2, with TRBD2 as a possible D gene (6 bases). V lost 5 bases and J 5 bases, leaving 12 bases between the germline ends. This CDR3 is 13 amino acids long. CDR1 is SNHLY, CDR2 FYNNEI, per germline. Here the CDR3 DNA reads TGTGCCAGCAGTCCACCCCGGGGGGAGACCCAGTACTTC. Translating gives CASSPPRGETQYF.